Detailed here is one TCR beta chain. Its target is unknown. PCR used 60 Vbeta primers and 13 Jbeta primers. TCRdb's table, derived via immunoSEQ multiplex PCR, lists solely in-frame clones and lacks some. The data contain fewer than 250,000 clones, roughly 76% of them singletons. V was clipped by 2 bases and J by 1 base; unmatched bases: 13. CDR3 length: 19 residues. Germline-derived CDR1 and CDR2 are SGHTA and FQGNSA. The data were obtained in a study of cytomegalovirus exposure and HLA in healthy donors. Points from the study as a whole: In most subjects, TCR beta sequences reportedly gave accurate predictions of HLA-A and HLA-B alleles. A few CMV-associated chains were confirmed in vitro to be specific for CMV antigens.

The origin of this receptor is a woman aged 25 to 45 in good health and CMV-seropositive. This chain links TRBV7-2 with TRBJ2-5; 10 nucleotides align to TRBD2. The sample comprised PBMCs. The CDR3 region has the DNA TGTGCCAGCAGCTTACTGGGGAAAAGCGGGAGGGCGAGCCAAGAGACCCAGTACTTC. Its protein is CASSLLGKSGRASQETQYF.